This T cell receptor beta chain was identified in a study of sequential checkpoint blockade in melanoma. On the study more broadly: Patients were randomized 1:1 to nivolumab-then-ipilimumab or ipilimumab-then-nivolumab first-line. Each arm's sequence ended with maintenance nivolumab. TCRbeta immunosequencing was performed on DNA from roughly 99 pretreatment melanoma tumor samples. Study results and limitations: Pretreatment TIL clonality tracked with response in the nivolumab-first arm.

The germline gives CDR1 MNHGY, CDR2 SAAAGT. The CDR3 is made up of 15 amino acids. Concerning this clone itself: What it binds is not known. One junction end disagrees with the germline gene, perhaps due to a read error.

Noted treatment: randomized to nivolumab then ipilimumab (arm A) or the reverse (arm B). The method was immunoSEQ multiplex PCR; TCRdb's version includes in-frame clones alone and lacks a portion of them. Here the sample spans around 900 clones, 21% being singletons. The clonotype comes from a human donor with melanoma. The rearrangement uses TRBV6-8 and TRBJ2-5, with 7 nucleotides matching TRBD1. The sample was tumor tissue (inferred from file names), taken from a patient given nivolumab and ipilimumab in sequence. The CDR3 nucleotides read TGTGCCAGCAATTACAGGGGCCCAGGTTTAGAGACCCAGTACTTC. It yields the protein CASNYRGPGLETQYF.